Below are 31 T cell receptor beta chains sequenced from a single sample in a study of shared clonotypes between healthy human individuals. Libraries were prepared by immunoSEQ multiplex PCR; TCRdb keeps only in-frame clonotypes and omits some of them. The sample has about 1.4 million clones, more than 95% seen once. What was sequenced was naive CD4+ T cells sorted from blood. This sample's subset: CD45RA+ positively selected. The receptor source for this set is a man in his thirties or forties in good health.

V gene TRBV5-1 combines with J gene TRBJ2-2; the D is unclear. V dropped 0 bases and J dropped 6 bases, with 12 bases sitting between them. CDR1 SGHRS and CDR2 YFSETQ come from the germline V gene. This CDR3 has 15 residues. Here the CDR3 DNA reads TGCGCCAGCAGCTTGGAGCCGAGCCCCCCCGGGGAGCTGTTTTTT. This codes for CASSLEPSPPGELFF. The variable domain in full, with the rest retrieved from reference TRBV5-1 and TRBJ2-2, is KAGVTQTPRYLIKTRGQQVTLSCSPISGHRSVSWYQQTPGQGLQFLFEYFSETQRNKGNFPGRFSGRQFSNSRSEMNVSTLELGDSALYLCASSLEPSPPGELFFGEGSRLTVL.

The V call is TRBV10-1, the J call TRBJ2-1, with 10 bases that match TRBD2. CDR1 and CDR2 from the germline V gene are WNHNN and SYGVQD (reference sequence). The J segment lost 7 bases and the V segment lost 2 bases, leaving 8 bases of the junction unmatched. This CDR3 region has 16 residues. The CDR3 sequence is CASSERASGSNNEQFF. DNA of the CDR3: TGCGCCAGCAGTGAGCGGGCTAGCGGGAGTAATAATGAGCAGTTCTTC.

The chain links TRBV2 to TRBJ1-2; D gene uncertain. The germline V gene encodes CDR1 SNHLY and CDR2 FYNNEI. Trimming pared 2 bases from V and 5 bases from J, leaving 6 bases between. There are 12 residues in the CDR3. Here the CDR3 DNA reads TGTGCCAGCAGTGAAATAGGGTATGGCTACACCTTC. Translation: CASSEIGYGYTF.

This chain joins TRBV6-5 and TRBJ2-3, with D uncertain. Germline assignment: CDR1 MNHEY and CDR2 SVGAGI. V dropped 8 bases and J dropped 4 bases, with 10 bases sitting between them. The CDR3 is 12 amino acids. The CDR3 spells CASSPHPDTQYF. In nucleotides, the CDR3 is TGTGCCAGCTCCCCCCACCCAGATACGCAGTATTTT.

The chain uses TRBV19 and TRBJ2-2; possibly TRBD2 for D (6 bases). CDR3 length equals 14 residues. CDR1 and CDR2 from the germline V gene are LNHDA and SQIVND (reference sequence). The V and J ends lost 10 bases and 4 bases respectively, with 16 bases between them. The CDR3 DNA reads as TGTGCCACGCGCACGGGGGAGGTCACCGGGGAGCTGTTTTTT. The encoded protein is CATRTGEVTGELFF.

In the case of this clone: Other DNA sequences within the sample encode an identical CDR3. The chain's CDR3 is CASSLGQETYEQYF. CDR3 sequence (DNA): TGCGCCAGCAGCTTAGGGCAGGAGACCTACGAGCAGTACTTC. The V gene is TRBV5-1, the J gene TRBJ2-7; D is uncertain. There are 14 residues in the CDR3. V lost 2 bases, J lost 2 bases, and 11 bases lay in between. Germline V gives CDR1 SGHRS, CDR2 YFSETQ.

The chain is built from TRBV18 and TRBJ2-1, with TRBD2 identical over 7 bases. The trim removed 3 bases at V and 2 bases at J, leaving 13 bases unmatched. Germline V gene lookup returns CDR1 KGHSH and CDR2 LQKENI. The length of the CDR3 is 18 residues. The CDR3: CASSPQVGSGVTYNEQFF. Written as DNA, the CDR3 is TGTGCCAGCTCACCTCAAGTGGGGAGCGGGGTAACCTACAATGAGCAGTTCTTC.

This rearrangement joins TRBV6-1 to TRBJ2-3; D unresolved. Germline V gives CDR1 MNHNS, CDR2 SASEGT. V was cut by 2 bases and J by 1 base, with 10 bases left in between. This CDR3 is 15 amino acids long. This CDR3 reads CASSERSAGTDTQYF. The CDR3 DNA reads TGTGCCAGCAGTGAAAGATCTGCGGGCACAGATACGCAGTATTTT.

The chain uses TRBV18 and TRBJ1-1, with a possible D match to TRBD1 (5 bases). The CDR3 is 16 residues long. Germline V gives CDR1 KGHSH, CDR2 LQKENI. V was clipped by 0 bases and J by 0 bases, with 11 bases between them. CDR3 loop: CASSPPDSFMNTEAFF. The DNA of the CDR3 is TGTGCCAGCTCACCACCAGACAGCTTCATGAACACTGAAGCTTTCTTT.

The chain is built from TRBV5-6 and TRBJ2-7; 11 bases match TRBD2. Germline-derived CDR1 and CDR2 are SGHDT and YYEEEE. The trim removed 3 bases at V and 4 bases at J, leaving 18 bases unmatched. The CDR3 is made up of 19 amino acids. The CDR3 bases are TGTGCCAGCAGCTCTATACTAGCGGGAGTAAGGGGCGGGTCTTACGAGCAGTACTTC. This translates into CASSSILAGVRGGSYEQYF.

V gene TRBV5-5 combines with J gene TRBJ2-3, with D tentatively TRBD2 (6 bases). Per the germline V gene, CDR1 is SGHKS and CDR2 is YYEKEE (reference sequence). The CDR3 is 14 amino acids. The ends were cut back, 0 bases at V and 1 base at J, with 6 bases in the middle. CDR3 nucleotides: TGTGCCAGCAGCTTGGGGGAGGGCACAGATACGCAGTATTTT. It translates to CASSLGEGTDTQYF.

This clone was detected only a few times. Other DNA sequences in this specimen translate into the identical CDR3. The chain joins TRBV2 to TRBJ2-1; D is unresolved. Between the trimmed V and J ends, which lost 3 bases and 8 bases, there was a span of 2 bases. This CDR3 is built from 10 residues. Germline V gives CDR1 SNHLY, CDR2 FYNNEI. CDR3 sequence: CASSDYEQFF. The DNA of the CDR3 is TGTGCCAGCAGTGACTATGAGCAGTTCTTC.

The chain is built from TRBV6-1 and TRBJ2-1, with 10 bases identical to TRBD2. Unmatched junction bases numbered 1, after V lost 0 bases and J lost 5 bases. This CDR3 region has 15 residues. The germline V gene encodes CDR1 MNHNS and CDR2 SASEGT. This CDR3 reads CASSEAGLANNEQFF. The CDR3, as DNA: TGTGCCAGCAGTGAAGCGGGACTAGCGAACAATGAGCAGTTCTTC.

This chain joins TRBV5-1 and TRBJ2-5; 10 bases are a match to TRBD2. CDR1 and CDR2 from the germline V gene are SGHRS and YFSETQ. The CDR3 loop spans 17 amino acids. V lost 0 bases and J lost 3; bases outside the gene matches: 8. The CDR3 protein is CASSLDPSGSVKETQYF. In DNA form, the CDR3 reads TGCGCCAGCAGCTTGGATCCTAGCGGGAGTGTAAAAGAGACCCAGTACTTC.

The chain couples TRBV5-4 to TRBJ1-4; D gene unclear. This CDR3 contains 15 residues. Germline CDR1 is SGHNT and CDR2 is YYREEE (reference sequence). V was trimmed by 4 bases and J by 0 bases, leaving 10 bases between them. CDR3 DNA sequence: TGTGCCAGCAGCCCCGACTTTGCAACTAATGAAAAACTGTTTTTT. It yields the protein CASSPDFATNEKLFF.

A few counts support this clone. The J gene is TRBJ2-5, the V gene TRBV7-8; D unclear. Trimming stripped 3 bases from V and 5 bases from J, with 7 bases between. Germline CDR1 reads SGHVS; CDR2 reads FQNEAQ. CDR3 length: 12 residues. DNA of the CDR3: TGTGCCAGCAGCTTTTACGGGGAGACCCAGTACTTC. Encoded protein: CASSFYGETQYF.

The gene calls are TRBV2 and TRBJ2-7; the D gene is possibly TRBD1 (5 bases). V lost 2 bases and J 4 bases, leaving 18 bases between the germline ends. This CDR3 contains 16 residues. Germline CDR1 reads SNHLY; CDR2 reads FYNNEI. The CDR3 region is CASSETAGNPKYEQYF. As DNA, the CDR3 is TGTGCCAGCAGTGAAACGGCAGGGAACCCTAAATACGAGCAGTACTTC.

The chain employs TRBV6-4 and TRBJ1-3; D is undetermined. Germline CDR1 is MRHNA and CDR2 is SNTAGT. V was clipped by 7 bases and J by 0 bases, with 22 bases between them. The CDR3 consists of 18 residues. The CDR3 nucleotides read TGTGCCAGCATGAAAAGGCATAAGTTGGGAGTCTCTGGAAACACCATATATTTT. It yields the protein CASMKRHKLGVSGNTIYF.

The chain is built from TRBV5-4 and TRBJ2-6; the D gene is possibly TRBD2 (5 bases). This CDR3 is built from 16 residues. V dropped 0 bases and J dropped 0 bases, with 7 bases sitting between them. Germline assignment: CDR1 SGHNT and CDR2 YYREEE (reference sequence). The CDR3 nucleotides read TGTGCCAGCAGCTTGGCCGGGGACTCTGGGGCCAACGTCCTGACTTTC. Translation gives CASSLAGDSGANVLTF.

The chain combines TRBV5-1 with TRBJ2-1; the D is unclear. Germline CDR1 is SGHRS and CDR2 is YFSETQ. This CDR3 comprises 14 residues. With 0 bases removed from V and 5 bases from J, the gap between germline ends came to 9 bases. DNA of the CDR3: TGCGCCAGCAGCTTGGTCCCTCTAAACAATGAGCAGTTCTTC. Amino acids: CASSLVPLNNEQFF. Drawing the rest from reference TRBV5-1 and TRBJ2-1, the complete variable domain is KAGVTQTPRYLIKTRGQQVTLSCSPISGHRSVSWYQQTPGQGLQFLFEYFSETQRNKGNFPGRFSGRQFSNSRSEMNVSTLELGDSALYLCASSLVPLNNEQFFGPGTRLTVL.

This clone was seen once. The chain links TRBV4-2 to TRBJ1-1; D may be TRBD1 (6 bases). Trimming pared 1 base from V and 0 bases from J, leaving 15 bases between. This CDR3 region has 17 residues. Germline CDR1 is LGHNA and CDR2 is YNFKEQ. As DNA, the CDR3 is TGTGCCAGCAGCCAAGTTTCGGGGGGGCTAATGAACACTGAAGCTTTCTTT. This translates into CASSQVSGGLMNTEAFF.

The rearrangement joins TRBV7-7 to TRBJ2-1; D gene uncertain. The CDR3 is 12 amino acids. Trimming left V 6 bases short and J 9 bases short, with 12 bases between. The germline CDR1 and CDR2 sequences are SSHAT and FNYEAQ (reference sequence). CDR3 nucleotide sequence: TGTGCCAGCAGTCGACTTTTGGGTGAGCAGTTCTTC. Translation gives CASSRLLGEQFF.

The gene calls are TRBV4-1 and TRBJ2-1; TRBD2 matches 9 bases. Trimming at V came to 5 bases and at J to 0 bases, leaving 8 bases not matched to a gene. This CDR3 contains 17 residues. CDR1 and CDR2 (germline): MGHRA, YSYEKL. In nucleotides, the CDR3 is TGCGCCAGCAGCTCCCGGGGTAGCGGGAGCTCCTACAATGAGCAGTTCTTC. Translating it yields CASSSRGSGSSYNEQFF.

This clone was recorded only once. The V and J genes are TRBV5-4 and TRBJ2-3, with 7 bases fitting TRBD2. The CDR3 totals 17 residues. J lost 0 bases, V lost 3 bases, and 10 bases had no gene match. CDR1 is SGHNT, CDR2 YYREEE, per germline (reference sequence). The CDR3 spells CASSSVSGSGSTDTQYF. CDR3 DNA: TGTGCCAGCAGCTCGGTTTCAGGTAGCGGGAGCACAGATACGCAGTATTTT.

This chain links TRBV25-1 with TRBJ2-2, with D tentatively TRBD2 (5 bases). CDR3 length equals 17 residues. CDR1 MGHDK and CDR2 SYGVNS come from the germline V gene. V was shortened by 4 bases and J by 3 bases, with 18 bases between the two germline ends. CDR3 bases: TGTGCCAGCAGTGTCGTTTTAACTGCGGAGGACACCGGGGAGCTGTTTTTT. It codes for CASSVVLTAEDTGELFF.

The CDR3 loop reads CASSSSAGILYNEQFF. Written as DNA, the CDR3 is TGTGCCAGCAGTTCTTCAGCCGGCATCCTCTACAATGAGCAGTTCTTC. The V and J genes are TRBV28 and TRBJ2-1; D ambiguous. The CDR3 spans 16 residues. Trimming stripped 4 bases from V and 3 bases from J, with 16 bases between. From germline, CDR1 is MDHEN and CDR2 SYDVKM.

Note on this clone: In the same sample, other DNA sequences code for this CDR3. J is TRBJ2-7 and V is TRBV28, with D possibly matching TRBD2 (6 bases). The germline V gene has CDR1 MDHEN and CDR2 SYDVKM. The CDR3 contains 14 residues. V gave up 3 bases and J gave up 0 bases, with 9 bases separating them. This chain's CDR3 is CASSLAGTSYEQYF. In DNA, the CDR3 is TGTGCCAGCAGTTTGGCGGGGACCTCCTACGAGCAGTACTTC.

The rearrangement links TRBV6-1 to TRBJ1-1; D is undetermined. The CDR3 covers 15 residues. Trimming left V 7 bases short and J 1 base short, with 16 bases between. CDR1 is MNHNS, CDR2 SASEGT, per germline. CDR3 amino acids: CASIFRRTGNTEAFF. The CDR3 DNA follows: TGTGCCAGCATCTTTAGGAGGACGGGGAACACTGAAGCTTTCTTT.

The chain carries TRBV18 and TRBJ1-2; 7 bases align to TRBD1. Germline CDR1 reads KGHSH; CDR2 reads LQKENI. V shed 3 bases and J 4 bases; nucleotides not matched to a gene: 14. The CDR3 loop spans 17 amino acids. CDR3 loop: CASSPRQGGGLAYGYTF. The CDR3 nucleotides read TGTGCCAGCTCACCTAGACAGGGAGGCGGTCTCGCCTATGGCTACACCTTC.

CDR3 bases: TGTGCCAGCAGCCGTCTAGCGGGGCCTTTCAATGAGCAGTTCTTC. Translation gives CASSRLAGPFNEQFF. V usage is TRBV14 and J usage is TRBJ2-1; 9 nucleotides agree with TRBD2. The trim removed 4 bases at V and 6 bases at J, leaving 7 bases unmatched. CDR1 is SGHDN, CDR2 FVKESK, per germline. This CDR3 comprises 15 residues.

The chain links TRBV7-2 to TRBJ2-3; the match to TRBD1 covers 7 bases. Per the germline V gene, CDR1 is SGHTA and CDR2 is FQGNSA. This CDR3 has 15 residues. V shed 2 bases and J 3 bases; nucleotides not matched to a gene: 5. CDR3 loop: CASSLLTGLTDTQYF. As DNA, the CDR3 is TGTGCCAGCAGCTTATTGACAGGGCTAACAGATACGCAGTATTTT.